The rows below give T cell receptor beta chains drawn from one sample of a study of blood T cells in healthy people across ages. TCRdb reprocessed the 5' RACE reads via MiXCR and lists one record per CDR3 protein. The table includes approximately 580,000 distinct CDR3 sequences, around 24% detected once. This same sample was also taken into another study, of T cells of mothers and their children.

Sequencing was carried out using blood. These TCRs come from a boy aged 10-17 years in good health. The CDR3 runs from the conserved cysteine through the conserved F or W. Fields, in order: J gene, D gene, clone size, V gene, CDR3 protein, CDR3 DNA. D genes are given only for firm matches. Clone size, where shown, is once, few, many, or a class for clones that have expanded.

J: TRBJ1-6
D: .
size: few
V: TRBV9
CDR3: CASSVERGGSPLHF
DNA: TGTGCCAGCAGCGTAGAGAGGGGGGGGTCACCCCTCCACTTT

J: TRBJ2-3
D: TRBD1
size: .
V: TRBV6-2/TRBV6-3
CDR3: CASSYRPQRDRVRDTQYF
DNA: TGTGCCAGCAGTTACAGACCACAAAGGGACAGGGTGAGGGATACGCAGTATTTT

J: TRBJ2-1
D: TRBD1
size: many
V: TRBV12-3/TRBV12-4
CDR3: CASSVGTGGLFF
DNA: TGTGCCAGCAGTGTCGGGACAGGGGGCCTGTTCTTC

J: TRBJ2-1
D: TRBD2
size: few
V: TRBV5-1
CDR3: CASSLRRSSGSSYNEQFF
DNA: TGCGCCAGCAGCCTCCGAAGATCTAGCGGGAGTTCATACAATGAGCAGTTCTTC

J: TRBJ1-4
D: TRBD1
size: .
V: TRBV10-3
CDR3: CAISDGTGIEKLFF
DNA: TGTGCCATCAGTGACGGGACAGGGATTGAAAAACTGTTTTTT

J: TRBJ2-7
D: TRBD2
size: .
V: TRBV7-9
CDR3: CASSLARVERDSSNEQYF
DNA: TGTGCCAGCAGCTTAGCGAGGGTGGAGCGGGATTCCTCCAACGAGCAGTACTTC

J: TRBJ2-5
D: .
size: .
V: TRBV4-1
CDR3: CASSQVRSERETQYF
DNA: TGCGCCAGCAGCCAAGTTAGGAGCGAGCGGGAGACCCAGTACTTC

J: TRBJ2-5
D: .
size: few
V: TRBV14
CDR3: CASSQTNEQYF
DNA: TGTGCCAGCAGCCAGACGAATGAGCAGTACTTC

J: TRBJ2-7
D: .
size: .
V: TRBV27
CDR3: CAIGDRSSYEQYF
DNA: TGTGCCATCGGAGACAGGAGCTCCTACGAGCAGTACTTC

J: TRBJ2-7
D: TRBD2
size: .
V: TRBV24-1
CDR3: CATSDKREDEQYF
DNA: TGTGCCACCAGTGATAAGCGGGAAGACGAGCAGTACTTC

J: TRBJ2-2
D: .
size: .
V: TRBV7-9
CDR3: CASSWGQRELFF
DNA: TGTGCCAGCAGCTGGGGCCAAAGGGAGCTGTTTTTT

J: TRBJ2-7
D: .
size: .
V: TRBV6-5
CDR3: CASSPLGRVYEQYF
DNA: TGTGCCAGCAGCCCCTTAGGCAGGGTTTACGAGCAGTACTTC

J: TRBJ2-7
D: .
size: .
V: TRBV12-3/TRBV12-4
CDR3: CASSSRQAYEQYF
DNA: TGTGCCAGCAGTTCCCGGCAGGCGTACGAGCAGTACTTC

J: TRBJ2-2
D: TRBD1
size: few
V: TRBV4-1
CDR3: CASSPPRQGWNTGELFF
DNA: TGCGCCAGCAGCCCACCCCGACAGGGATGGAACACCGGGGAGCTGTTTTTT

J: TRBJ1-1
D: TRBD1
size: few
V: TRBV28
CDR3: CASSLGTGEKAFF
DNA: TGTGCCAGCAGCCTAGGGACAGGAGAGAAAGCTTTCTTT

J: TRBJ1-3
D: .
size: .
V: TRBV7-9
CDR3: CASTPGGNTIYF
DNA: TGTGCCAGCACCCCCGGTGGAAACACCATATATTTT

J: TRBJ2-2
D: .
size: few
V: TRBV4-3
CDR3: CASSQEPSGYTGELFF
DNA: TGCGCCAGCAGCCAAGAGCCAAGCGGCTACACCGGGGAGCTGTTTTTT

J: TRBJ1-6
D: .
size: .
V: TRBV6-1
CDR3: CASSERSSYNSPLHF
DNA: TGTGCCAGCAGTGAACGAAGCTCCTATAATTCACCCCTCCACTTT

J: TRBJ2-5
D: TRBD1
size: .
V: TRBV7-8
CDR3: CASSASTGVRGETQYF
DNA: TGTGCCAGCAGCGCCTCTACAGGGGTACGAGGGGAGACCCAGTACTTC

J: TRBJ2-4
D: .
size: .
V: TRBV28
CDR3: CASSLSRGAGIQYF
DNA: TGTGCCAGCAGTTTGAGCAGGGGAGCTGGCATTCAGTACTTC

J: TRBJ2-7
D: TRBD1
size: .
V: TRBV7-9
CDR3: CASSLGFSDRGYEQYF
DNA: TGTGCCAGCAGCTTAGGGTTTTCCGACAGGGGCTACGAGCAGTACTTC

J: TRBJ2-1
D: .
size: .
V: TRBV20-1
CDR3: CSAPTWSYNEQFF
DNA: TGCAGTGCCCCGACTTGGTCCTACAATGAGCAGTTCTTC

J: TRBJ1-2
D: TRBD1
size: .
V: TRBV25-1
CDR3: CASSGGERTGNGYTF
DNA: TGTGCCAGCAGTGGGGGGGAGAGGACAGGCAATGGCTACACCTTC

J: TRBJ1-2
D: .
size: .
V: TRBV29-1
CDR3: CSVALFRWQNYGYTF
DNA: TGCAGCGTTGCTCTTTTTCGGTGGCAGAACTATGGCTACACCTTC

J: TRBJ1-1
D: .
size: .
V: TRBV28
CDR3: CASSLGRGRNTEAFF
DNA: TGTGCCAGCAGTTTGGGCCGGGGGCGGAACACTGAAGCTTTCTTT

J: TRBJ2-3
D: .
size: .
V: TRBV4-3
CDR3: CASSQIGAGPSTDTQYF
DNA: TGCGCCAGCAGCCAAATAGGGGCGGGCCCGTCCACAGATACGCAGTATTTT

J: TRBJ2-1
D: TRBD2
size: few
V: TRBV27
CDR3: CASSLLAGDYNEQFF
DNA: TGTGCCAGCAGTTTACTAGCGGGAGACTACAATGAGCAGTTCTTC

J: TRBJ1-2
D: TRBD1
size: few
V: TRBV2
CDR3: CASNVDRVNYGYTF
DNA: TGTGCCAGCAACGTAGACAGGGTTAACTATGGCTACACCTTC

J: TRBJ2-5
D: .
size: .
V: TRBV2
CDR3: CASSDYETQYF
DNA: TGTGCCAGCAGTGACTATGAGACCCAGTACTTC